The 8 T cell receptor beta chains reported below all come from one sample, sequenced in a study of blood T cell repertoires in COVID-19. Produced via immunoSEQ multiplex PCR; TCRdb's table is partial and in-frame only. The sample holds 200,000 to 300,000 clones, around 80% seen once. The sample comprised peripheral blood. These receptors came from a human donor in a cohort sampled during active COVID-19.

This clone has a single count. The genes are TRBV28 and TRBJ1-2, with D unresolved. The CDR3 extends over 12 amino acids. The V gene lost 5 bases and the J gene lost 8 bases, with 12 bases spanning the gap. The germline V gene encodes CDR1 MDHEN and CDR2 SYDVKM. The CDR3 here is CASSPQIRGYTF. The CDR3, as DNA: TGTGCCAGCAGTCCCCAAATCCGGGGCTACACCTTC.

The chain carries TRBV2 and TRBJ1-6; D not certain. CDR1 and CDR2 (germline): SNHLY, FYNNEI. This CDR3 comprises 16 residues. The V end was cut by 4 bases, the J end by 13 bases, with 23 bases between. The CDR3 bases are TGTGCCAGCAGTGGTTCCGGAGGCCGATCCGGGAGGCCCCTCCACTTT. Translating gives CASSGSGGRSGRPLHF.

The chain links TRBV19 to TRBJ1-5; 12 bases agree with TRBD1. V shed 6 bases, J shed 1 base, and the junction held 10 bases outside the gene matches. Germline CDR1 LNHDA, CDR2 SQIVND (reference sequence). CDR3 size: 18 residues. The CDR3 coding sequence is TGTGCCAGTAGAACCATGGGACAGGGGGCGTGGAGCAATCAGCCCCAGCATTTT. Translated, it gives CASRTMGQGAWSNQPQHF.

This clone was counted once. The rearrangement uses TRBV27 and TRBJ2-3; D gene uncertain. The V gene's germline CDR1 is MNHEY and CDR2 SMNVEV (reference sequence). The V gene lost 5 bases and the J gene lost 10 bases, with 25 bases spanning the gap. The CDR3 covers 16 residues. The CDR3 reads CASSPPGSASPKPQYF. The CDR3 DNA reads TGTGCCAGCAGTCCTCCGGGTTCCGCTAGTCCCAAGCCGCAGTATTTT.

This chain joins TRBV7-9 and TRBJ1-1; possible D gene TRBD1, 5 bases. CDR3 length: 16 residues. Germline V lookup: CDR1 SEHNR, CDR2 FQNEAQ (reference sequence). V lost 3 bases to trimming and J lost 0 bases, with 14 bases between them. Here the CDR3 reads CASSFTTDILNTEAFF. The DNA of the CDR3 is TGTGCCAGCAGCTTTACGACAGACATCCTGAACACTGAAGCTTTCTTT.

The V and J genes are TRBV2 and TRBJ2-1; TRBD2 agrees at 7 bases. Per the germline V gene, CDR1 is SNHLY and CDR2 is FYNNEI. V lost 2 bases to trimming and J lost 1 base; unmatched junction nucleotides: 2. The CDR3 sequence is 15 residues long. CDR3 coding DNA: TGTGCCAGCAGTGAACTAGCGGTGTCCTACAATGAGCAGTTCTTC. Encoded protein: CASSELAVSYNEQFF.

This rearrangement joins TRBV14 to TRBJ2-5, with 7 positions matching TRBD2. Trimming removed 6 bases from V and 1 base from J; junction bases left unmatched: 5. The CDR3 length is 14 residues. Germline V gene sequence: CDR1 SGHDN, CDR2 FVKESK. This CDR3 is CASSPLAAQETQYF. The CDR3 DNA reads TGTGCCAGCAGTCCTCTAGCGGCCCAAGAGACCCAGTACTTC.

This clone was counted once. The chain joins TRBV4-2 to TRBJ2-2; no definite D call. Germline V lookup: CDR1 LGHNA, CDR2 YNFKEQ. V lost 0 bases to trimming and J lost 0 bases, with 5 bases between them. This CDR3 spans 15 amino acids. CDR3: CASSQESTNTGELFF. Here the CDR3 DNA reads TGTGCCAGCAGCCAAGAATCTACGAACACCGGGGAGCTGTTTTTT.